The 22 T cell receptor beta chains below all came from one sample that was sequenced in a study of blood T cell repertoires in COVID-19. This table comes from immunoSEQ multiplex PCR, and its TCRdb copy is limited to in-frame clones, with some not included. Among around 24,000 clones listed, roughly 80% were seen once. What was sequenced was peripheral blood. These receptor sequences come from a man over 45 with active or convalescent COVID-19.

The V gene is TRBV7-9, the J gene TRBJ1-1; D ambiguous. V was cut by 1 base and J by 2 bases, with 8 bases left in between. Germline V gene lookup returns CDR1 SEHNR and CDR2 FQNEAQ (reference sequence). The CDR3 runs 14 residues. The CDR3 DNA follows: TGTGCCAGCAGCTTAGGATTCAGTAACACTGAAGCTTTCTTT. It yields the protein CASSLGFSNTEAFF.

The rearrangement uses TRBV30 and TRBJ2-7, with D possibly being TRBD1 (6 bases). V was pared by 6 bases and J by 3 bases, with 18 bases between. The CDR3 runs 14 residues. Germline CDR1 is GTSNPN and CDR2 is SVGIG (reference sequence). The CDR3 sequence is CACTRGTRRYEQYF. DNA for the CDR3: TGTGCCTGCACGAGGGGGACAAGACGCTACGAGCAGTACTTC.

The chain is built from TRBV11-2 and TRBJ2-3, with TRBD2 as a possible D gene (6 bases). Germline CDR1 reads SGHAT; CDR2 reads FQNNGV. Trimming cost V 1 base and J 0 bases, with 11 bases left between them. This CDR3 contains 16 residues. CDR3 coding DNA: TGTGCCAGCAGCTTAGTTGCGGGGTCTAGCACAGATACGCAGTATTTT. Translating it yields CASSLVAGSSTDTQYF.

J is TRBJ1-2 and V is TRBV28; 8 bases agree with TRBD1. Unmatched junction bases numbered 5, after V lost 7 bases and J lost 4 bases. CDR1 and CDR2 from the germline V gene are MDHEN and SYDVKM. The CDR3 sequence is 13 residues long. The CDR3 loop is CASTTDRVYGYTF. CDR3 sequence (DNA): TGTGCCAGCACCACGGACAGGGTCTATGGCTACACCTTC.

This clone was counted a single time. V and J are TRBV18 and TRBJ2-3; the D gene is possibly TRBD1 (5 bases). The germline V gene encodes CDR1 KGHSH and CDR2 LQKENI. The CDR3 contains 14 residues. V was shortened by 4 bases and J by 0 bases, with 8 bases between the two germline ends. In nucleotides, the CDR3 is TGTGCCAGCTCACTCCACAGGAGCACAGATACGCAGTATTTT. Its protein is CASSLHRSTDTQYF.

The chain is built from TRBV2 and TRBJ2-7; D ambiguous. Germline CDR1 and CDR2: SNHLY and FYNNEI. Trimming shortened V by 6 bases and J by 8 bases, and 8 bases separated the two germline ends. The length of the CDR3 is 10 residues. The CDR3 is CASRLEKQYF. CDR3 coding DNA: TGTGCCAGCAGGTTAGAGAAGCAGTACTTC.

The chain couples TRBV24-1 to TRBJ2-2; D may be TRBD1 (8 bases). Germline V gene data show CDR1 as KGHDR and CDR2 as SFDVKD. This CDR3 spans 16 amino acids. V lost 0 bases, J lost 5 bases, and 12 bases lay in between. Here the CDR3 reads CATSDLNRGGTGELFF. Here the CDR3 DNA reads TGTGCCACCAGTGATTTGAACAGGGGGGGAACCGGGGAGCTGTTTTTT.

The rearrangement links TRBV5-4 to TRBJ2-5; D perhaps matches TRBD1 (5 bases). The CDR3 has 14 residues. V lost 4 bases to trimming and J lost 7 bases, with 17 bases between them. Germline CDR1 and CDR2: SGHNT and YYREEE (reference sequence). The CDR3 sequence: CASSLDSTPGTQYF. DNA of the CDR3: TGTGCCAGCAGCCTCGACAGTACTCCAGGGACCCAGTACTTC.

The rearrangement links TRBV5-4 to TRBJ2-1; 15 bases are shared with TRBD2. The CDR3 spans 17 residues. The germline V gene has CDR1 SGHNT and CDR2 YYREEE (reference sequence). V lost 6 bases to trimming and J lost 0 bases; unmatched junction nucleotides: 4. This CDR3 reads CASTGTSGGHSYNEQFF. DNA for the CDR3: TGTGCCAGCACCGGGACTAGCGGGGGGCACTCCTACAATGAGCAGTTCTTC.

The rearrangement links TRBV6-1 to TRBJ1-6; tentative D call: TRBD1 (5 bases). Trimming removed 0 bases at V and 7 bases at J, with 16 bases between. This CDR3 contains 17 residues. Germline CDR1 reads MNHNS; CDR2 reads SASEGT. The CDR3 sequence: CASSEARAGLSNSPLHF. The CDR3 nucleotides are TGTGCCAGCAGTGAAGCTAGGGCAGGGTTAAGCAATTCACCCCTCCACTTT.

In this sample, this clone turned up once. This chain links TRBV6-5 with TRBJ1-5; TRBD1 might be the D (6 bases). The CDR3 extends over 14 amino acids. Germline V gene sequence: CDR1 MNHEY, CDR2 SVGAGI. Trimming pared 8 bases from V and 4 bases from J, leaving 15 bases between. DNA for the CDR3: TGTGCCAGCTACGAGACAGGTGATAATCAGCCCCAGCATTTT. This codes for CASYETGDNQPQHF.

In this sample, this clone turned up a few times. Here the CDR3 reads CASSVGWTGGARVEQYF. CDR3 bases: TGTGCCAGCAGCGTAGGGTGGACAGGAGGGGCAAGAGTCGAGCAGTACTTC. This chain uses TRBV9 with TRBJ2-7; the D gene is possibly TRBD1 (7 bases). The CDR3 is made up of 17 amino acids. The V gene's germline CDR1 is SGDLS and CDR2 YYNGEE. Deletions cut 0 bases from V and 6 bases from J, with 22 bases between.

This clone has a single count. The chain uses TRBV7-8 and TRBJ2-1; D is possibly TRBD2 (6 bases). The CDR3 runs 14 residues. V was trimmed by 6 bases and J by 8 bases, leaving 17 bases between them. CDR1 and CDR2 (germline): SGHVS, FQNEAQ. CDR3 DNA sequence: TGTGCCAGCAGTCGCGTGGAGGGCATCGATGAGCAGTTCTTC. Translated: CASSRVEGIDEQFF.

DNA of the CDR3: TGTGCCAGCAGCCTTTTACTTGAGCAGTTCTTC. The encoded protein is CASSLLLEQFF. The chain combines TRBV28 with TRBJ2-1; D is uncertain. CDR3 length: 11 amino acids. The V end lost 6 bases, the J end lost 9 bases, and 9 bases lay between the germline ends. Germline V gene sequence: CDR1 MDHEN, CDR2 SYDVKM.

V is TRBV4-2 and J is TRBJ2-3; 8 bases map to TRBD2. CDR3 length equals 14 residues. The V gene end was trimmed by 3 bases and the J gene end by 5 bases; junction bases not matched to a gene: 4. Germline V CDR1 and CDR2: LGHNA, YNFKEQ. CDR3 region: CASSQSGGLDTQYF. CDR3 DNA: TGTGCCAGCAGCCAGAGCGGGGGTTTAGATACGCAGTATTTT.

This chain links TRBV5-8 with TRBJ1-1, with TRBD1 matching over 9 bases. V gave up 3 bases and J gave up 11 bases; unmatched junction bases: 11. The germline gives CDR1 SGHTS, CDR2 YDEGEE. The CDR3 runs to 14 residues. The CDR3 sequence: CASSWTGATSGAFF. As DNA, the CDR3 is TGTGCCAGCAGCTGGACAGGGGCTACTTCCGGGGCTTTCTTT.

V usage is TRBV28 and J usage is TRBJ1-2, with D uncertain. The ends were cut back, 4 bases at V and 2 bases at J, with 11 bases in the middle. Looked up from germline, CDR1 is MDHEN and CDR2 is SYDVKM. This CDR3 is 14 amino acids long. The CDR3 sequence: CASSSARLNYGYTF. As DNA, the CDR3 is TGTGCCAGCAGTTCGGCCAGGTTAAACTATGGCTACACCTTC.

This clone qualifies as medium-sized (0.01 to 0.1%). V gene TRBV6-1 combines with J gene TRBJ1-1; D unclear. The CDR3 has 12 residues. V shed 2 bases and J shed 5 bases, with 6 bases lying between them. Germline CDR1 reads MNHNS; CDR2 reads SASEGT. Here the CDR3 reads CASSEHQTEAFF. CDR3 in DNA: TGTGCCAGCAGTGAACATCAGACTGAAGCTTTCTTT.

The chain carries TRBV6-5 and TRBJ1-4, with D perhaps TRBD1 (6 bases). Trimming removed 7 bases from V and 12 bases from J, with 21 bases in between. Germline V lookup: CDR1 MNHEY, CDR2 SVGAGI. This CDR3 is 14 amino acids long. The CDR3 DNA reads TGTGCCAGCACGATCCCCGGGACAACTAACCAACTGTTTTTT. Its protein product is CASTIPGTTNQLFF.

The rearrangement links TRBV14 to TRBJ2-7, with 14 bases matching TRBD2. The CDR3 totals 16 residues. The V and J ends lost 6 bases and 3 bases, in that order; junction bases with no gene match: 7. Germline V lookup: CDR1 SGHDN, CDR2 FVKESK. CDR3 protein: CASSRLAGGPFYEQYF. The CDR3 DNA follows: TGTGCCAGCAGTCGACTAGCGGGAGGGCCCTTCTACGAGCAGTACTTC.

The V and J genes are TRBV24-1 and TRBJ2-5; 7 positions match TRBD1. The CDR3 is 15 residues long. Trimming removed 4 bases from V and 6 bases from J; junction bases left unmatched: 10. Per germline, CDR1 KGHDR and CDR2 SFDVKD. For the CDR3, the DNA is TGTGCCACCAGTGACGCCGGGACAGTAGGGAAGACCCAGTACTTC. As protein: CATSDAGTVGKTQYF.

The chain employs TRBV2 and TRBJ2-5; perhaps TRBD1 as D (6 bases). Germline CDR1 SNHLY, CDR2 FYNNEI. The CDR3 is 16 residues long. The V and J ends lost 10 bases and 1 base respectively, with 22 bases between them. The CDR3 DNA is TGTGCCACACGGCGCGAGGGGGTGGGGTCCCAAGAGACCCAGTACTTC. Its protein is CATRREGVGSQETQYF.